This T cell receptor beta chain was documented in a study of blood T cell repertoires in COVID-19. Study background: Acute and convalescent COVID-19 samples came from the United States, Italy and Spain. PBMCs, B-cell-depleted T cells, or T cells provided the cDNA or gDNA that made up the material.

Clones were sequenced by immunoSEQ multiplex PCR, and TCRdb holds only the in-frame ones, with some missing. The sample lists hundreds of thousands of clones; approximately 86% were seen once. Seattle patient enrollment occurred during active infection, with longitudinal follow-up thereafter. The V gene lost 0 bases and the J gene lost 11 bases, with 14 bases spanning the gap. Germline V gene data show CDR1 as LGHDT and CDR2 as YNNKEL (reference sequence). The length of the CDR3 is 14 residues. The rearrangement joins TRBV3-1 (or the pseudogene TRBV3-2) to TRBJ1-3; D is possibly TRBD1 (6 bases). This TCR came from a woman aged 70-85 years with COVID-19, enrolled during active disease. Source material: peripheral blood. The CDR3 DNA reads as TGTGCCAGCAGCCAAGAGGCGGGGGCCCGGGCCATATATTTT. Translated: CASSQEAGARAIYF.